The sequence of this TCR beta chain was determined in a study of shared clonotypes between healthy human individuals. This clone occurred once. Its specificity is unknown. Naive CD8 cells comprised CD45RO-negative, CCR7-positively selected cells, excluding terminally differentiated effector memory CD45RA+ cells. General study findings and limits: Clonotype sharing among donors was thought likely to change with sequencing depth.

The CDR3 is made up of 14 amino acids. The V end was cut by 0 bases, the J end by 3 bases, with 10 bases between. The germline V gene encodes CDR1 SGHNT and CDR2 YYREEE (reference sequence). Under the authors' procedure: Because ImmunoSEQ provided only junction sequences with no quality scores, the filtering differed. Repertoires were generated with immunoSEQ multiplex PCR, while TCRdb's copy carries only in-frame clones and drops some. V, J and clone size are those of that table, while D and trimming were read from the DNA. The data show 1.5 million to 2.5 million clones, around 96% seen once. The chain is built from TRBV5-4 and TRBJ2-7; TRBD2 might be the D (6 bases). The sample taken for sequencing was naive CD8+ T cells sorted from blood. This clonotype originated in a man between 18 and 29 years old in good health. CDR3: CASSLVTSHYEQYF. The CDR3 DNA follows: TGTGCCAGCAGCTTGGTGACTAGTCACTACGAGCAGTACTTC.